The 13 T cell receptor beta chains in this list originate from one sample, sequenced in a study of tissue T cells after allogeneic stem cell transplantation. The method was immunoSEQ multiplex PCR; TCRdb's version includes in-frame clones alone and lacks a portion of them. Found here are some 2,000 clones, roughly 61% of them singletons; the top ten hold 60% to 70%. Time point indicated: mouse harvest day 7 after allogeneic transplant. Mouse grafts combined 10^7 T-cell-depleted bone marrow cells with 10^6 splenic CD5+ T cells. Sequencing input: spleen. These receptors came from a female BALB/c mouse given C57BL/6 T cells with graft-versus-host disease after an allogeneic hematopoietic cell transplant.

With regard to this clone: The gene names here belong to mouse. The CDR3 end is not reached by the read, which stops 1 residue before it; the germline J gene fills it in. The chain has TRBV13-2 and TRBJ2-5, with 8 bases lining up with TRBD1. CDR3 size: 13 residues. CDR1 and CDR2 (germline): NNHNN, SYGAGS (reference sequence). J gave up 7 bases and V 1 base, and 2 bases lay outside the gene matches. The CDR3 sequence is CASGDNRGNTQYF. The CDR3 bases that were read are TGTGCCAGCGGTGATAACAGGGGGAACACCCAGTAC.

This clone came up once. Gene names and germline refer to mouse. The CDR3 is cut off 1 residue early in the read; its end comes from the germline J gene. This chain connects TRBV13-3 to TRBJ2-1, with D possibly TRBD1 on 5 matching bases. CDR3 length equals 14 residues. The ends were cut back, 3 bases at V and 7 bases at J, with 14 bases in the middle. Germline CDR1 and CDR2: NNHDY and SYVADS. The CDR3 sequence: CASSGRQGGAEQFF. The CDR3 bases that were read are TGTGCCAGCAGTGGCCGCCAGGGAGGAGCTGAGCAGTTC.

As for this clone: Genes and germline are mouse. The CDR3 extends 1 residue past the end of the read, so its final part is completed from the germline J gene. This rearrangement joins TRBV3 to TRBJ1-1, with 9 bases identical to TRBD1. V lost 4 bases, J lost 0 bases, and 3 bases stayed unmatched. This CDR3 has 15 residues. Per germline, CDR1 SNHLY and CDR2 FYNGKV (reference sequence). The sequenced CDR3 bases are TGTGCCAGCAGCTCGGGACAGGGAACAAACACAGAAGTCTTC. Protein product: CASSSGQGTNTEVF. The CDR3 as a whole reads CASSSGQGTNTEVFF.

With respect to this clone: The germline and genes are mouse ones. The missing CDR3 end, 1 residue past where the read stops, is filled in from the germline J gene. The chain recombines TRBV26 with TRBJ1-1; D ambiguous. The CDR3 is made up of 13 amino acids. V was pared by 2 bases and J by 0 bases, with 4 bases between. Germline CDR1 is KGHPV and CDR2 is FQNQEV (reference sequence). The CDR3 bases that were read are TGTGCCAGCAGTCTGGGGCAGAACACAGAAGTCTTC. This sequence encodes CASSLGQNTEVF. The CDR3 in full is CASSLGQNTEVFF.

About this clone itself: Gene names denote mouse genes. The covered CDR3 bases are TGCACCTGCAGTGCAGAGTGGGGAAGACAAAACACCTTGTAC. Protein: CTCSAEWGRQNTLY. The CDR3 reads in full as CTCSAEWGRQNTLYF. This chain uses TRBV1 with TRBJ2-4; D might be TRBD2 (5 bases). The read ends 1 residue before the CDR3 terminus; that terminus is restored from the germline J gene. Trimming pared 0 bases from V and 3 bases from J, leaving 10 bases between. Germline V gene sequence: CDR1 NSQYPW, CDR2 LRSPGD (reference sequence). This CDR3 has 15 amino acids.

About this clone: Mouse gene names and germline throughout. The read comes to an end 1 residue before the CDR3 does, leaving the germline J gene to fill in the end. V is TRBV1 and J is TRBJ2-3; 8 nucleotides agree with TRBD2. This CDR3 has 16 residues. Trimming at V came to 0 bases and at J to 0 bases, leaving 2 bases not matched to a gene. From germline, CDR1 is NSQYPW and CDR2 LRSPGD (reference sequence). The DNA read from the CDR3 is TGCACCTGCAGTGCAGATTTGGGGGGGAGTGCAGAAACGCTGTAT. This codes for CTCSADLGGSAETLY. The complete CDR3 sequence is CTCSADLGGSAETLYF. The whole variable domain, remainder taken from reference TRBV1 and TRBJ2-3, is VTLLEQNPRWRLVPRGQAVNLRCILKNSQYPWMSWYQQDLQKQLQWLFTLRSPGDKEVKSLPGADYLATRVTDTELRLQVANMSQGRTLYCTCSADLGGSAETLYFGSGTRLTVL.

This clone turned up a few times. Mouse names are used for the genes. The read comes to an end 1 residue before the CDR3 does, leaving the germline J gene to fill in the end. This chain links TRBV1 with TRBJ2-4; TRBD2 agrees at 10 bases. In germline, CDR1 is NSQYPW, CDR2 LRSPGD (reference sequence). V dropped 7 bases and J dropped 0; count of bases not matched to a gene: 4. This CDR3 comprises 15 residues. CDR3 DNA (partial): TGCACCTGCATGGGACTGGGGCATAGTCAAAACACCTTGTAC. This codes for CTCMGLGHSQNTLY. The full CDR3 sequence reads CTCMGLGHSQNTLYF.

Remarks on this clone: These gene names are mouse names. The CDR3 bases that were read are TGTGCCAGCAGCCAAAGGACAGGGGGCCGCGAAAGATTATTT. Its protein is CASSQRTGGRERLF. The CDR3 as a whole reads CASSQRTGGRERLFF. The rearrangement links TRBV5 to TRBJ1-4; TRBD1 matches 11 bases. The observed sequence ends 1 residue before the CDR3 terminus, with the missing tail filled in from the germline J gene. V shed 2 bases, J shed 7 bases, and the junction held 3 bases outside the gene matches. This CDR3 spans 15 amino acids. Per germline, CDR1 LGHNA and CDR2 YNLKQL (reference sequence).

Remarks on this clone: Mouse germline and gene names are used. The observed sequence ends 1 residue before the CDR3 terminus, with the missing tail filled in from the germline J gene. This chain links TRBV1 with TRBJ1-6; TRBD1 matches at 8 bases. TRBJ1-6 is flagged as an ORF with uncertain function. CDR1 is NSQYPW and CDR2 is LRSPGD in the germline V gene (reference sequence). The CDR3 runs to 15 residues. The junction had 2 bases not matched to a gene; V was cut back by 3 bases and J by 4 bases. The sequenced CDR3 bases are TGCACCTGCAGTGCCCGGGACAGGTATAATTCGCCCCTCTAC. Translating gives CTCSARDRYNSPLY. The full CDR3 is CTCSARDRYNSPLYF.

This clone was detected only a few times. All gene names here are mouse names. The read gets to within 1 residue of the CDR3 end, and the germline J gene fills in the rest. The chain couples TRBV16 to TRBJ2-7; D could derive from TRBD1 or TRBD2 (6 bases each). CDR3 length: 12 residues. V gave up 3 bases and J gave up 6 bases, with 9 bases separating them. Germline V gene lookup returns CDR1 SGHSA and CDR2 FRNQAP. The CDR3 is CASSLGAGEQYF. The CDR3 bases that were read are TGTGCAAGCAGCTTGGGGGCGGGTGAACAGTAC.

Regarding this clone: Germline and genes here are mouse. The read comes to an end 1 residue before the CDR3 does, leaving the germline J gene to fill in the end. The J gene is TRBJ2-3, the V gene TRBV16; 9 bases fit TRBD2. V was clipped by 5 bases and J by 6 bases; unmatched bases: 3. Germline CDR1 and CDR2: SGHSA and FRNQAP. There are 13 residues in the CDR3. CDR3 protein: CASSRTGGETLYF. CDR3 DNA (partial): TGTGCAAGCAGCCGCACTGGGGGGGAAACGCTGTAT.

In this sample, this clone turned up a few times. The germline and genes are mouse ones. The CDR3 region is CASSFQGSAETLYF. CDR3 DNA (partial): TGTGCAAGCAGCTTCCAGGGGAGTGCAGAAACGCTGTAT. The chain uses TRBV16 and TRBJ2-3, with D tentatively TRBD1 (6 bases). The read terminates 1 residue ahead of where the CDR3 ends, so the germline J gene completes it. Germline CDR1 and CDR2: SGHSA and FRNQAP. The CDR3 consists of 14 residues. V was cut by 3 bases and J by 0 bases, with 7 bases left in between.

About this clone: Here the gene names and germline are mouse. The read comes to an end 1 residue before the CDR3 does, leaving the germline J gene to fill in the end. The J gene is TRBJ1-3, the V gene TRBV19; D gene uncertain. Germline V gene lookup returns CDR1 FNHDT and CDR2 SITEND (reference sequence). Trimming removed 2 bases at V and 0 bases at J, with 6 bases between. The CDR3 loop spans 14 amino acids. CDR3 DNA (partial): TGTGCCAGCAGTATCCGGATTTCTGGAAATACGCTCTAT. Translation gives CASSIRISGNTLY. Given in full, the CDR3 is CASSIRISGNTLYF.